Listed below are T cell receptor beta chains from one sample, sequenced in a study of PD-1 blockade in classical Hodgkin lymphoma. Sequencing was performed with immunoSEQ multiplex PCR; in TCRdb, only in-frame clones are kept and a portion is missing. Found here are more than 10,000 clones, 80% to 95% of them singletons; the top ten hold roughly 22%. This material consisted of peripheral blood mononuclear cells (PBMCs), taken at baseline. These receptors were collected from a human donor with classical Hodgkin lymphoma. Both conserved end residues are part of each CDR3. The D gene is left open where the match is weak. For some rows the clone size is stated as once, few or many, or as a class when expanded; others skip it.

cdr3_nt: TGTGCCAGCACCGTGGTACAGGCCGTCCAAGAGACCCAGTACTTC; cdr3_aa: CASTVVQAVQETQYF; clone_size: NA; d_call: NA; v_call: TRBV2; j_call: TRBJ2-5
cdr3_nt: TGTGCCAGCAGTGACCAGGCAGGGGGCGGAAAAACTGAAGCTTTCTTT; cdr3_aa: CASSDQAGGGKTEAFF; clone_size: once; d_call: TRBD1; v_call: TRBV6-4; j_call: TRBJ1-1
cdr3_nt: TGTGCCAGCAGTAGCGGCCCCTACAATGAGCAGTTCTTC; cdr3_aa: CASSSGPYNEQFF; clone_size: NA; d_call: NA; v_call: TRBV6-5; j_call: TRBJ2-1
cdr3_nt: TGTGCCATCGGGTCACAGGGAACCAAGTCTGGGGCCAACGTCCTGACTTTC; cdr3_aa: CAIGSQGTKSGANVLTF; clone_size: NA; d_call: NA; v_call: TRBV10-3; j_call: TRBJ2-6
cdr3_nt: TGTGCCACCAGCAGAGAATTGGGCACAGATACGCAGTATTTT; cdr3_aa: CATSRELGTDTQYF; clone_size: NA; d_call: NA; v_call: TRBV15; j_call: TRBJ2-3
cdr3_nt: TGCGCCAGCAGCTTTGGACTAGCGGGTGGGGAGACCCAGTACTTC; cdr3_aa: CASSFGLAGGETQYF; clone_size: NA; d_call: TRBD2; v_call: TRBV5-1; j_call: TRBJ2-5
cdr3_nt: TGTGCGTCTGGGACAGGGGTTGGATACTACGAGCAGTACTTC; cdr3_aa: CASGTGVGYYEQYF; clone_size: once; d_call: TRBD1; v_call: TRBV6-1; j_call: TRBJ2-7
cdr3_nt: TGTGCCAGCAGCGGAGAGCGGGGGTCCTACAATGAGCAGTTCTTC; cdr3_aa: CASSGERGSYNEQFF; clone_size: NA; d_call: TRBD2; v_call: TRBV7-6; j_call: TRBJ2-1
cdr3_nt: TGTGCCAGCAGCTTGGCCAGGGATCTACGAGAGACCCAGTACTTC; cdr3_aa: CASSLARDLRETQYF; clone_size: once; d_call: NA; v_call: TRBV5-6; j_call: TRBJ2-5
cdr3_nt: TGTGCCAGCAGCCGAAGGGACAGCTATAATGAAAAACTGTTTTTT; cdr3_aa: CASSRRDSYNEKLFF; clone_size: NA; d_call: TRBD1; v_call: TRBV4-2; j_call: TRBJ1-4
cdr3_nt: TGTGCCAGCAGCTCGAGGGGGGGCAATCAGCCCCAGCATTTT; cdr3_aa: CASSSRGGNQPQHF; clone_size: NA; d_call: NA; v_call: TRBV7-2; j_call: TRBJ1-5
cdr3_nt: TGTGCCACCAGGCGGGAGGTCTCCTACGAGCAGTACTTC; cdr3_aa: CATRREVSYEQYF; clone_size: NA; d_call: TRBD2; v_call: TRBV6-5; j_call: TRBJ2-7
cdr3_nt: TGTGCCAGCAGCTTAGGTGCAGGGGGCTTGCAGCCCCAGCATTTT; cdr3_aa: CASSLGAGGLQPQHF; clone_size: NA; d_call: TRBD1; v_call: TRBV7-2; j_call: TRBJ1-5
cdr3_nt: TGTGCCAGCAGCTTAGGCGGGACTAGCGGCAGAATTCAGTACTTC; cdr3_aa: CASSLGGTSGRIQYF; clone_size: NA; d_call: TRBD2; v_call: TRBV11-2; j_call: TRBJ2-4
cdr3_nt: TGTGCCAGCAGTTTGTATGCGAGGGGGCTTAACTATGGCTACACCTTC; cdr3_aa: CASSLYARGLNYGYTF; clone_size: NA; d_call: TRBD1; v_call: TRBV27; j_call: TRBJ1-2
cdr3_nt: TGTGCCAGTAGTGGGGTTCCTTCACACCTCTACAATGAGCAGTTCTTC; cdr3_aa: CASSGVPSHLYNEQFF; clone_size: NA; d_call: NA; v_call: TRBV19; j_call: TRBJ2-1
cdr3_nt: TGTGCCAGCAGCCCCCGGGGCTTCGCCTACGAGCAGTACTTC; cdr3_aa: CASSPRGFAYEQYF; clone_size: NA; d_call: NA; v_call: TRBV9; j_call: TRBJ2-7
cdr3_nt: TGTGCCAGCAGGGCTATCGGACGTGTGAACACTGAAGCTTTCTTT; cdr3_aa: CASRAIGRVNTEAFF; clone_size: NA; d_call: NA; v_call: TRBV2; j_call: TRBJ1-1
cdr3_nt: TGTGCCAGCAGCCCCCGTACGAACTACGAGCAGTACTTC; cdr3_aa: CASSPRTNYEQYF; clone_size: NA; d_call: NA; v_call: TRBV9; j_call: TRBJ2-7
cdr3_nt: TGTGCCAGTAGTATACAGGGGGGAACAGATACGCAGTATTTT; cdr3_aa: CASSIQGGTDTQYF; clone_size: once; d_call: NA; v_call: TRBV19; j_call: TRBJ2-3
cdr3_nt: TGCGCCAGCAGCACGGAAATCCAAGAGACCCAGTACTTC; cdr3_aa: CASSTEIQETQYF; clone_size: NA; d_call: NA; v_call: TRBV5-1; j_call: TRBJ2-5
cdr3_nt: TGTGCCAGTTCTTACGGGACAGGGATTTACGAGCAGTACTTC; cdr3_aa: CASSYGTGIYEQYF; clone_size: NA; d_call: TRBD1; v_call: TRBV6-6; j_call: TRBJ2-7
cdr3_nt: TGTGCCAGCAGCTTGACCCTAGCGGGAGAGGTCGGGGAGCTGTTTTTT; cdr3_aa: CASSLTLAGEVGELFF; clone_size: once; d_call: TRBD2; v_call: TRBV5-4; j_call: TRBJ2-2
cdr3_nt: TGTGCCAGCTCACCACTCTGGGGCGATCAGCCCCAGCATTTT; cdr3_aa: CASSPLWGDQPQHF; clone_size: NA; d_call: NA; v_call: TRBV18; j_call: TRBJ1-5